This T cell receptor (beta chain) was captured by sequencing in a study of identical twins. General observations from the study: There were fewer insertions in abundant cord blood beta clonotypes, but memory repertoires showed no such pattern.

This clonotype was seen a handful of times. The target antigen is unknown. Using its own MiXCR run on the 5' RACE reads, TCRdb lists one record per CDR3 protein. The table includes 1.5 million to 2 million distinct CDR3 sequences, around a third detected once. CDR3 length equals 17 residues. Germline V gene data show CDR1 as SNHLY and CDR2 as FYNNEI. The trim removed 8 bases at V and 0 bases at J, leaving 13 bases unmatched. Sequencing was done on a sample of cord blood. The chain combines TRBV2 with TRBJ2-4; 7 nucleotides align to TRBD1. This sequence was found in a newborn girl in good health. The CDR3 bases are TGTGCCAGCTGGGGCCCGGGACAGCCTCTAGCCAAAAACATTCAGTACTTC. It yields the protein CASWGPGQPLAKNIQYF.